Listed here are 24 T cell receptor beta chains from one sample, sequenced in a study of T cells after yellow fever vaccination. One entry per CDR3 protein, called by TCRdb with MiXCR from the 5' RACE reads. Seen here are hundreds of thousands of distinct CDR3 sequences, about 5% observed once, and the top ten hold more than 3%. The input for sequencing was CD4+ T cells sorted from PBMCs, taken on the day of the yellow fever booster vaccination. Receptors originate from a man aged 18 to 35 who received the YFV17D yellow fever vaccine.

This rearrangement joins TRBV6-1 to TRBJ2-7, with D perhaps TRBD1 or TRBD2 (5 bases each). Germline CDR1 and CDR2: MNHNS and SASEGT. The CDR3 contains 13 residues. In nucleotides, the CDR3 is TGTGCTTCTCGAAAGGGGACGACCTACGAGCAGTACGTC. Its translation: CASRKGTTYEQYV.

As regards this clonotype: Compared with germline, one end of the junction differs, possibly owing to a read error. The J gene is TRBJ1-2, the V gene TRBV28; 8 positions agree with TRBD1. Germline V gives CDR1 MDHEN, CDR2 SYDVKM. This CDR3 is 14 amino acids long. CDR3 bases: TGTGCCAGCAGTTTTCCCGGACAGGGTTATGTCTACACCTTC. Its protein is CASSFPGQGYVYTF.

In this sample, this clonotype turned up many times. The chain uses TRBV7-8 and TRBJ2-5; 11 nucleotides align to TRBD2. Germline V lookup: CDR1 SGHVS, CDR2 FQNEAQ. The CDR3 spans 16 residues. The trim removed 2 bases at V and 1 base at J, leaving 3 bases unmatched. CDR3 in amino acids: CASSLRTSGSQETQYF. Written as DNA, the CDR3 is TGTGCCAGCAGCTTACGGACTAGCGGGTCCCAAGAGACCCAGTACTTC.

The V gene is TRBV11-2, the J gene TRBJ1-6; D is uncertain. The germline gives CDR1 SGHAT, CDR2 FQNNGV. The CDR3 sequence is 12 residues long. With 5 bases removed from V and 7 bases from J, the gap between germline ends came to 6 bases. The CDR3 is CASSTANSPLHF. DNA of the CDR3: TGTGCCAGCAGCACGGCAAATTCACCCCTCCACTTT.

This clonotype has a count of ten or more. The chain joins TRBV5-1 to TRBJ1-2; D may be TRBD1 (5 bases). Between the trimmed V and J ends, which lost 2 bases and 8 bases, there was a span of 13 bases. Germline CDR1 SGHRS, CDR2 YFSETQ. This CDR3 has 13 amino acids. The CDR3 protein is CASSFSGTPGYTF. Here the CDR3 DNA reads TGCGCCAGCAGCTTCTCCGGGACCCCAGGCTACACCTTC.

The genes are TRBV6-2 or TRBV6-3 and TRBJ1-3; D ambiguous. The germline V gene has CDR1 MNHEY and CDR2 SVGEGT. The CDR3 is made up of 16 amino acids. Between the trimmed V and J ends, which lost 5 bases and 0 bases, there was a span of 14 bases. The CDR3 bases are TGTGCCAGCAGTCGACTACAGCCTAACTCTGGAAACACCATATATTTT. Amino acids: CASSRLQPNSGNTIYF.

This clonotype was detected many times. V is TRBV10-1 and J is TRBJ2-2; D is perhaps TRBD1 (6 bases). V shed 4 bases and J shed 5 bases, with 14 bases lying between them. The germline V gene encodes CDR1 WNHNN and CDR2 SYGVQD (reference sequence). This CDR3 has 15 amino acids. CDR3 nucleotides: TGCGCCAGCAGTGGAACACAGGGTCGGACCGGGGAGCTGTTTTTT. As protein: CASSGTQGRTGELFF.

This clonotype was counted ten times or more. The rearrangement uses TRBV5-1 and TRBJ1-1, with 10 bases matching TRBD1. J was trimmed by 0 bases and V by 1 base; bases with no gene match: 3. CDR1 is SGHRS, CDR2 YFSETQ, per germline. The CDR3 is 16 residues long. CDR3 sequence: CASSLMTGGLNTEAFF. DNA for the CDR3: TGCGCCAGCAGCTTGATGACAGGGGGCCTGAACACTGAAGCTTTCTTT.

There are a few counts of this clonotype. The V call is TRBV18, the J call TRBJ2-4, with 7 bases identical to TRBD2. V shed 0 bases, J shed 8 bases, and the junction held 4 bases outside the gene matches. The CDR3 spans 14 residues. The V gene's germline CDR1 is KGHSH and CDR2 LQKENI. CDR3 nucleotide sequence: TGTGCCAGCTCACCACCCCTAGGGAGGGACATTCAGTACTTC. It translates to CASSPPLGRDIQYF.

This clonotype was counted only a few times. This chain joins TRBV4-3 and TRBJ1-2, with D hard to call. This CDR3 is built from 14 residues. The V end was cut by 2 bases, the J end by 7 bases, with 14 bases between. The germline CDR1 and CDR2 sequences are LGHNA and YSLEER. CDR3 sequence: CASSQSVTGSGYTF. The CDR3 DNA reads as TGCGCCAGCAGCCAAAGCGTTACGGGGAGTGGCTACACCTTC.

V is TRBV7-2 and J is TRBJ1-6; the match to TRBD1 covers 9 bases. Germline V lookup: CDR1 SGHTA, CDR2 FQGNSA. J was trimmed by 7 bases and V by 5 bases; bases with no gene match: 6. This CDR3 comprises 15 residues. The CDR3 bases are TGTGCCAGCAGCCCCGGACAGGGGATGAATTCACCCCTCCACTTT. It codes for CASSPGQGMNSPLHF.

V is TRBV7-2 and J is TRBJ1-1; TRBD1 is a possible D gene (6 bases). V was pared by 6 bases and J by 1 base, with 15 bases between. CDR1 SGHTA and CDR2 FQGNSA come from the germline V gene. This CDR3 spans 15 amino acids. The CDR3 sequence is CASRPAGHQNTEAFF. In DNA form, the CDR3 reads TGTGCCAGCAGGCCCGCGGGACACCAGAACACTGAAGCTTTCTTT.

The chain combines TRBV5-1 with TRBJ1-2; D gene ambiguous. V was shortened by 7 bases and J by 3 bases, with 19 bases between the two germline ends. This CDR3 region has 15 residues. Germline values: CDR1 SGHRS, CDR2 YFSETQ. CDR3: CASGTARVGDYGYTF. In DNA form, the CDR3 reads TGCGCCAGCGGAACGGCAAGGGTCGGGGACTATGGCTACACCTTC.

This clonotype has a count of ten or more. The chain recombines TRBV28 with TRBJ2-5; D tentatively reads TRBD1 or TRBD2 (6 bases each). Trimming left V 6 bases short and J 4 bases short, with 18 bases between. The CDR3 covers 15 residues. Germline loops: CDR1 MDHEN, CDR2 SYDVKM. The CDR3 spells CASSQRHGGGETQYF. Here the CDR3 DNA reads TGTGCCAGCAGCCAACGCCATGGAGGGGGAGAGACCCAGTACTTC.

This chain links TRBV30 with TRBJ2-3; 10 bases agree with TRBD1. CDR3 length: 13 amino acids. Unmatched junction bases numbered 1, after V lost 5 bases and J lost 2 bases. CDR1 is GTSNPN and CDR2 is SVGIG in the germline V gene (reference sequence). CDR3 in amino acids: CAWGTGVTDTQYF. CDR3 DNA sequence: TGTGCCTGGGGGACAGGGGTCACAGATACGCAGTATTTT. The full variable domain, its missing parts supplied by reference TRBV30 and TRBJ2-3, is SQTIHQWPATLVQPVGSPLSLECTVEGTSNPNLYWYRQAAGRGLQLLFYSVGIGQISSEVPQNLSASRPQDRQFILSSKKLLLSDSGFYLCAWGTGVTDTQYFGPGTRLTVL.

This clonotype was detected only a few times. This chain links TRBV18 with TRBJ2-2; D is unresolved. Germline CDR1 and CDR2: KGHSH and LQKENI. The length of the CDR3 is 16 residues. V lost 1 base and J lost 6, with 15 bases in between. The CDR3 loop is CASSPQIGSFAGELFF. The CDR3 DNA reads as TGTGCCAGCTCACCACAAATCGGATCTTTCGCCGGGGAGCTGTTTTTT.

The sample holds many counts of this clonotype. The chain carries TRBV6-5 and TRBJ2-7; D might be TRBD1 (5 bases). The CDR3 length is 15 residues. Germline V lookup: CDR1 MNHEY, CDR2 SVGAGI. V was trimmed by 6 bases and J by 0 bases, leaving 15 bases between them. This CDR3 reads CASRTGHSSSYEQYV. CDR3 in DNA: TGTGCCAGCAGGACCGGACACTCTAGCTCCTACGAGCAGTACGTC.

This clonotype was detected many times. Germline is not matched at one junction end, which may reflect a read error. The gene calls are TRBV6-1 and TRBJ1-1, with no clear D. The CDR3 loop spans 12 amino acids. Germline V gene data show CDR1 as MNHNS and CDR2 as SASEGT. CDR3 in DNA: TGTGCCAGCAGTGAAGCGGTCAGGAAGGTAGTCTTT. Its translation: CASSEAVRKVVF.

This clonotype occurred many times. The CDR3 coding sequence is TGTGCCAGCAGCGCATTACCAGGGACCGGCTACGAGCAGTACTTC. This sequence encodes CASSALPGTGYEQYF. The rearrangement uses TRBV9 and TRBJ2-7, with D perhaps given as TRBD1 or TRBD2 (5 bases each). The V gene lost 3 bases and the J gene lost 3 bases, with 16 bases spanning the gap. Germline loops: CDR1 SGDLS, CDR2 YYNGEE. The length of the CDR3 is 15 residues. The entire variable domain, with the rest obtained from reference TRBV9 and TRBJ2-7, is as follows: DSGVTQTPKHLITATGQRVTLRCSPRSGDLSVYWYQQSLDQGLQFLIQYYNGEERAKGNILERFSAQQFPDLHSELNLSSLELGDSALYFCASSALPGTGYEQYFGPGTRLTVT.

This clonotype was observed a handful of times. The rearrangement uses TRBV7-8 and TRBJ2-7; perhaps D is TRBD1 or TRBD2 (5 bases each). The V end was cut by 2 bases, the J end by 2 bases, with 13 bases between. Germline V CDR1 and CDR2: SGHVS, FQNEAQ. This CDR3 has 15 amino acids. The CDR3 sequence is CASSLNRQTTYEQYV. The CDR3 DNA follows: TGTGCCAGCAGCTTAAACAGACAGACTACCTACGAGCAGTACGTC.

The chain's CDR3 is CASSRDRAVGYTF. CDR3 sequence (DNA): TGTGCCAGCAGCCGAGACAGGGCGGTGGGCTACACCTTC. The chain combines TRBV12-3 or TRBV12-4 with TRBJ1-2, with TRBD1 identical over 7 bases. The CDR3 is 13 amino acids. V gave up 6 bases and J gave up 8 bases; unmatched junction bases: 9.

The J gene is TRBJ2-2, the V gene TRBV20-1, with D perhaps being TRBD1 or TRBD2 (6 bases each). The V end lost 5 bases, the J end lost 2 bases, and 24 bases lay between the germline ends. This CDR3 is 18 amino acids long. Germline V gene data show CDR1 as DFQATT and CDR2 as SNEGSKA (reference sequence). In nucleotides, the CDR3 is TGCAGTGCTTCAGACCTCCCCGGGAGCAGGGGAAACACCGGGGAGCTGTTTTTT. Encoded protein: CSASDLPGSRGNTGELFF.

The chain uses TRBV6-5 and TRBJ2-7, with 9 positions matching TRBD1. This CDR3 contains 13 residues. After removal of 7 bases from V and 6 bases from J, the junction contained 7 bases not matched to a gene. Germline CDR1 and CDR2: MNHEY and SVGAGI. Here the CDR3 DNA reads TGTGCCAGCAATCGGGGACAGGGACGCGAGCAGTACTTC. Protein product: CASNRGQGREQYF.

This clonotype was found a few times. The rearrangement uses TRBV6-5 and TRBJ1-3; D unclear. The germline V gene encodes CDR1 MNHEY and CDR2 SVGAGI. The CDR3 totals 14 residues. V was clipped by 6 bases and J by 4 bases, with 13 bases between them. This CDR3 reads CASSPRSVGNTIYF. The CDR3 DNA reads as TGTGCCAGCAGCCCTAGATCAGTCGGAAACACCATATATTTT.